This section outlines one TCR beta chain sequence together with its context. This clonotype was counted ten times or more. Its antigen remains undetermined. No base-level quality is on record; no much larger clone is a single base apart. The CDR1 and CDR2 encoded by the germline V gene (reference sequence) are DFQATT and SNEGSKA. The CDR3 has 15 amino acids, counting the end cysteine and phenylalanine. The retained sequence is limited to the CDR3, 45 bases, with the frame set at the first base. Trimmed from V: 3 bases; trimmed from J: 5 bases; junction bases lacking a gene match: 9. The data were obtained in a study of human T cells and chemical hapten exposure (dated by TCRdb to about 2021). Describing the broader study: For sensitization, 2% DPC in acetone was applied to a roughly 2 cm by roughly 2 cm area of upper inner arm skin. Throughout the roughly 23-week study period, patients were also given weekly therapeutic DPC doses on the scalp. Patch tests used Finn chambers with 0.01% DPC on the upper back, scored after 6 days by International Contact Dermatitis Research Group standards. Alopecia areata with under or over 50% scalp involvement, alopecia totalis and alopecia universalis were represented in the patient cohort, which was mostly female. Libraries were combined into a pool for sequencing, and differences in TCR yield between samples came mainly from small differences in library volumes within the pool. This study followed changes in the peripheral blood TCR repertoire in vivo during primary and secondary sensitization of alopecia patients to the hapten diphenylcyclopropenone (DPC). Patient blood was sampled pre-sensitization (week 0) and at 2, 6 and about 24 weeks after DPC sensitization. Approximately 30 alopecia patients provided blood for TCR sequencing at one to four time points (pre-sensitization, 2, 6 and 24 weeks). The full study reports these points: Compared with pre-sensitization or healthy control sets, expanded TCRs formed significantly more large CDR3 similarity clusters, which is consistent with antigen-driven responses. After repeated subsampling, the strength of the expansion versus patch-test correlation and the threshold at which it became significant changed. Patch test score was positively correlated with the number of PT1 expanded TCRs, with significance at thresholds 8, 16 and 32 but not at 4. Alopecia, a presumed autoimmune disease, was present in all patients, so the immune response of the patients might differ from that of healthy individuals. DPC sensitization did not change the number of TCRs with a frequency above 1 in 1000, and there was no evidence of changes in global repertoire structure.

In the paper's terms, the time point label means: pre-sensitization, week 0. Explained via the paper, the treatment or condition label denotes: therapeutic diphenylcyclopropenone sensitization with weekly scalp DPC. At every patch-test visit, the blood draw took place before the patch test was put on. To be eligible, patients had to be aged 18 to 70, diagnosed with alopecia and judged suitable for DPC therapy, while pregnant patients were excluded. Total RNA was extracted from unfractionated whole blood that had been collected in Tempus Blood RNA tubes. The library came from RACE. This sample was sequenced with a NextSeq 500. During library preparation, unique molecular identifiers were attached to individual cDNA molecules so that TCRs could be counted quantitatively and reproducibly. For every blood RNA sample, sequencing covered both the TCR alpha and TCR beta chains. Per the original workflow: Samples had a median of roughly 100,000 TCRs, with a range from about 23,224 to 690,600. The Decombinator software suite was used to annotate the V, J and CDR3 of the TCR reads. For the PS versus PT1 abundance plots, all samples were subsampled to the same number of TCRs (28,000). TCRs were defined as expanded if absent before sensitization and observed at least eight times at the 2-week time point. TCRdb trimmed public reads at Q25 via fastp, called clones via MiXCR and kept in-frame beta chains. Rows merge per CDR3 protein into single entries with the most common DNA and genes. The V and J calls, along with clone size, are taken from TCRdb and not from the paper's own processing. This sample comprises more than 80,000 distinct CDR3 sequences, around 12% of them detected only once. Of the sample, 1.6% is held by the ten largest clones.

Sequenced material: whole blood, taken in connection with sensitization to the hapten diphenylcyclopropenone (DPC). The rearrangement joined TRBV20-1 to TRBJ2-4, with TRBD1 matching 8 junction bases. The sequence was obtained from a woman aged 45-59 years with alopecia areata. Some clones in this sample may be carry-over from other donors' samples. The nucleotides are TGCAGTGCTAGGATTCAGGGGGCGCCGGAAAACATTCAGTACTTC. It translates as CSARIQGAPENIQYF.